These T cell receptor beta chains were read from a single sample in a study of T cells after posttransplantation cyclophosphamide. Method: immunoSEQ multiplex PCR; TCRdb's copy keeps in-frame clones and lacks some. The specimen has some 12,000 clones, none found just once. The sample here was PBMCs, taken after allogeneic stem cell transplant with posttransplant cyclophosphamide. These TCRs come from a female patient in her thirties or forties who received an allogeneic stem cell transplant from a related donor, was CMV-positive, and had acute GVHD only. Part of the T cells may come from the graft donor. CDR3s leave out the opening cysteine and the closing phenylalanine or tryptophan. Fields, in order: J gene, clone size, V gene, CDR3 protein. Part of the rows lack a size; the others show once, few, many or a class for expanded clones.

TRBJ2-1,.,TRBV7-9,ASTGTSGRAPSYNEQF
TRBJ2-1,many,TRBV5-6,ASSFSPSGGADEQF
TRBJ2-3,many,TRBV4-3,ASSQVDGDTQY
TRBJ1-1,many,TRBV5-1,ASSLEEGAEAF
TRBJ1-1,many,TRBV27,ASKRDRGLAEAF
TRBJ2-5,few,TRBV9,ASSPDWTTIMRTQY
TRBJ1-5,many,TRBV14,ASSQGLLLGHNQPQH
TRBJ1-1,many,TRBV9,ASSVVPGNTEAF
TRBJ1-1,many,TRBV18,ASSRSTGGNTHEAF
TRBJ2-7,many,TRBV19,ASSIAGAYEQY
TRBJ2-3,few,TRBV30,AWSVGLAGDPDTQY
TRBJ1-4,many,TRBV29-1,SVLGEANEKLF
TRBJ2-3,.,TRBV27,ASSYLAGAYSTDTQY
TRBJ1-2,many,TRBV18,ASSPTTPQGYGYT
TRBJ2-6,many,TRBV7-2,ASTRQFSGANVLT